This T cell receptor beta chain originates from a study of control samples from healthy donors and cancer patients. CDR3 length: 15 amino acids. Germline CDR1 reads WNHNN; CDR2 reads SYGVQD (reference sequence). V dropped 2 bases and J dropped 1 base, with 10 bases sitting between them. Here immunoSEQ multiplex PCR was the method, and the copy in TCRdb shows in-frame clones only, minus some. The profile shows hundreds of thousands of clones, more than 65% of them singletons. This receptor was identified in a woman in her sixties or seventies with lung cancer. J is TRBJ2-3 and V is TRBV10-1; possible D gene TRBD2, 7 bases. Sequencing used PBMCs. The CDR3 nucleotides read TGCGCCAGCAGTGAGAGGGGGGGCGGCACAGATACGCAGTATTTT. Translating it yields CASSERGGGTDTQYF.